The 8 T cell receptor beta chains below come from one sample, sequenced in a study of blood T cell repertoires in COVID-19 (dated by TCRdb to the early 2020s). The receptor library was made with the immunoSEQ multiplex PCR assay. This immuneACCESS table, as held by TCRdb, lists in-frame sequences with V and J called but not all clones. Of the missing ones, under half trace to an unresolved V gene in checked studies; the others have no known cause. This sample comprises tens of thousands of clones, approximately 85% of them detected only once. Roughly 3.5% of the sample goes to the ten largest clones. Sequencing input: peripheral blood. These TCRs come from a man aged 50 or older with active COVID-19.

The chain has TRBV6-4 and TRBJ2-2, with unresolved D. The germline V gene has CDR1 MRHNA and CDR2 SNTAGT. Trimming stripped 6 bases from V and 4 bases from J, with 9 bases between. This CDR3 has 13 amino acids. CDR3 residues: CASRPAATGELFF. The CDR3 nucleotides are TGTGCCAGCAGACCGGCGGCCACCGGGGAGCTGTTTTTT.

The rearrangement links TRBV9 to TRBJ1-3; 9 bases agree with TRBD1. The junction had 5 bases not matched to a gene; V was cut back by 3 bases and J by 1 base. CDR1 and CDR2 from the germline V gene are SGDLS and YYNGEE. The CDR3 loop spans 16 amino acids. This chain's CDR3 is CASSARQGVSGNTIYF. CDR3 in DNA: TGTGCCAGCAGCGCAAGACAGGGGGTGTCTGGAAACACCATATATTTT.

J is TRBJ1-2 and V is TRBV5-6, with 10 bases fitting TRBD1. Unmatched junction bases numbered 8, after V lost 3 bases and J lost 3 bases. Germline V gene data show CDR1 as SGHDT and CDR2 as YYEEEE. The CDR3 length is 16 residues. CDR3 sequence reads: CASSSVGQGSDYGYTF. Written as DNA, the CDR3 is TGTGCCAGCAGCTCGGTGGGACAGGGGTCCGACTATGGCTACACCTTC.

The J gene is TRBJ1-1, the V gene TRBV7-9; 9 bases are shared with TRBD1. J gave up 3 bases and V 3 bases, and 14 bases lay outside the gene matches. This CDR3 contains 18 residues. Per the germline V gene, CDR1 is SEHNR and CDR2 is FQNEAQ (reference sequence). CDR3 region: CASSLQAIVQGAYTEAFF. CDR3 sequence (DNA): TGTGCCAGCAGCTTGCAGGCGATTGTACAGGGGGCATACACTGAAGCTTTCTTT.

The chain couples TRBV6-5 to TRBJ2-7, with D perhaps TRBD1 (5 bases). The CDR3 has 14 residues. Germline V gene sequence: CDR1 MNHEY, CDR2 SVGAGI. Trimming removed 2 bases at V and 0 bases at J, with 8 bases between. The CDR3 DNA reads TGTGCCAGCAGTTACGACAGTAGCTCCTACGAGCAGTACTTC. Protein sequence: CASSYDSSSYEQYF.

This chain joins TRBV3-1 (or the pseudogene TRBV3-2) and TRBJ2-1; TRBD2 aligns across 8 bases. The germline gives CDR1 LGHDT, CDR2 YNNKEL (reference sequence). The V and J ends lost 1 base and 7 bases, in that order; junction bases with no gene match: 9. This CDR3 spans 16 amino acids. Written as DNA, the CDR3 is TGTGCCAGCAGCCAAGGGGGACTAGTTTCAGGTAATGAGCAGTTCTTC. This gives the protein CASSQGGLVSGNEQFF.

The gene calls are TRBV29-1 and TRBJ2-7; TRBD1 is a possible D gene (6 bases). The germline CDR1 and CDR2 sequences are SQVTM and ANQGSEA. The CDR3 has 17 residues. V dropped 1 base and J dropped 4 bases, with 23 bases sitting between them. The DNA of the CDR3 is TGCAGCGTTGAAGGTCCCCCGGTACAGGGCTTCGCTTACGAGCAGTACTTC. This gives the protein CSVEGPPVQGFAYEQYF.

CDR3 amino acids: CASSLAGSGGLYGYTF. The CDR3 DNA reads as TGTGCCAGCAGCTTGGCCGGGTCAGGGGGACTCTATGGCTACACCTTC. V gene TRBV5-5 combines with J gene TRBJ1-2; 7 bases agree with TRBD1. V gave up 0 bases and J gave up 4 bases; unmatched junction bases: 9. Germline lookup yields CDR1 SGHKS and CDR2 YYEKEE (reference sequence). The CDR3 runs 16 residues.